The 32 T cell receptor beta chains in this list originate from one sample, sequenced in a study of blood T cell repertoires in COVID-19 (TCRdb year 2020). Library generation was performed with the immunoSEQ multiplex PCR assay. As stored in TCRdb, this immuneACCESS dataset retains in-frame rearrangements with V and J assigned. A fraction of the clones does not appear; measured against another copy, unresolved V genes explain less than half of the discrepancy, and the remainder lacks a known reason. The sample profile shows 150,000 to 200,000 clones; around 82% of them were found once. The ten largest clones take up approximately 9.8% of the sample. Sequenced: peripheral blood. These receptor sequences come from an elderly woman with acute or convalescent COVID-19.

This chain links TRBV6-5 with TRBJ1-2, with D tentatively TRBD1 (5 bases). The CDR3 runs to 13 residues. Looked up from germline, CDR1 is MNHEY and CDR2 is SVGAGI. V was clipped by 6 bases and J by 4 bases, with 12 bases between them. Written as DNA, the CDR3 is TGTGCCAGCAGACAGGACGGGGGCTATGGCTACACCTTC. As protein: CASRQDGGYGYTF.

The chain combines TRBV18 with TRBJ2-6; TRBD1 aligns across 9 bases. Trimming took 3 bases from V and 2 from J; bases not matched to a gene: 5. The CDR3 runs 17 residues. CDR1 KGHSH and CDR2 LQKENI come from the germline V gene. The CDR3 loop is CASSPLTGGAGANVLTF. The CDR3 DNA is TGTGCCAGCTCACCGCTCACAGGGGGCGCTGGGGCCAACGTCCTGACTTTC.

The V and J genes are TRBV10-1 and TRBJ1-1; D is possibly TRBD1 (5 bases). CDR1 is WNHNN, CDR2 SYGVQD, per germline (reference sequence). The CDR3 runs 14 residues. V was pared by 2 bases and J by 1 base, with 8 bases between. The CDR3 region has the DNA TGCGCCAGCAGTGAGGCAGGGTGGAACACTGAAGCTTTCTTT. Protein product: CASSEAGWNTEAFF.

V and J are TRBV9 and TRBJ2-3; perhaps TRBD2 as D (7 bases). Germline CDR1 SGDLS, CDR2 YYNGEE. This CDR3 has 15 amino acids. Trimming left V 1 base short and J 4 bases short, with 13 bases between. The chain's CDR3 is CASSVRGAGPDTQYF. CDR3 nucleotides: TGTGCCAGCAGCGTACGGGGGGCCGGGCCAGATACGCAGTATTTT.

V gene TRBV10-3 combines with J gene TRBJ1-3; possible D gene TRBD1, 5 bases. Looked up from germline, CDR1 is ENHRY and CDR2 is SYGVKD. The CDR3 covers 14 residues. V dropped 6 bases and J dropped 4 bases, with 13 bases sitting between them. The CDR3 protein is CAIRHSTAGNTIYF. CDR3 in DNA: TGTGCCATCAGACACTCGACAGCCGGAAACACCATATATTTT.

The V and J genes are TRBV29-1 and TRBJ1-1; 7 nucleotides align to TRBD1. After removal of 4 bases from V and 6 bases from J, the junction contained 8 bases not matched to a gene. Germline loops: CDR1 SQVTM, CDR2 ANQGSEA. The CDR3 consists of 13 residues. In DNA form, the CDR3 reads TGCAGCGTTGCGAAGGGGGCGCAGGCTGAAGCTTTCTTT. Protein: CSVAKGAQAEAFF. The whole variable domain, remainder taken from reference TRBV29-1 and TRBJ1-1, is SAVISQKPSRDICQRGTSLTIQCQVDSQVTMMFWYRQQPGQSLTLIATANQGSEATYESGFVIDKFPISRPNLTFSTLTVSNMSPEDSSIYLCSVAKGAQAEAFFGQGTRLTVV.

The J gene is TRBJ1-1, the V gene TRBV18, with 9 bases lining up with TRBD1. This CDR3 comprises 16 residues. V was clipped by 2 bases and J by 5 bases; unmatched bases: 9. The germline gives CDR1 KGHSH, CDR2 LQKENI. CDR3 residues: CASSPSGQGPSTEAFF. CDR3 coding DNA: TGTGCCAGCTCACCATCGGGACAGGGCCCTTCGACTGAAGCTTTCTTT.

As DNA, the CDR3 is TGTGCCAGCTCGCGACGGGGGGGCTTCGGCAATGAGCAGTTCTTC. Residues: CASSRRGGFGNEQFF. The chain has TRBV18 and TRBJ2-1; the match to TRBD2 covers 8 bases. Trimming took 6 bases from V and 6 from J; bases not matched to a gene: 10. The CDR3 extends over 15 amino acids. Germline values: CDR1 KGHSH, CDR2 LQKENI.

The chain carries TRBV29-1 and TRBJ1-2; D is possibly TRBD1 (6 bases). The V end was cut by 7 bases, the J end by 2 bases, with 20 bases between. In germline, CDR1 is SQVTM, CDR2 ANQGSEA. The CDR3 has 15 amino acids. CDR3 DNA sequence: TGCAGCGGCCTCGGAACCGGGACAACCAACTATGGCTACACCTTC. It yields the protein CSGLGTGTTNYGYTF.

In its sample, this clone was seen once. CDR3 residues: CASSIPSMGGETGELFF. CDR3 nucleotide sequence: TGTGCCAGTAGTATACCTTCAATGGGGGGAGAAACCGGGGAGCTGTTTTTT. The V call is TRBV19, the J call TRBJ2-2; perhaps TRBD2 as D (6 bases). V was cut by 2 bases and J by 5 bases, with 18 bases left in between. Looked up from germline, CDR1 is LNHDA and CDR2 is SQIVND (reference sequence). CDR3 length: 17 residues.

The chain recombines TRBV6-6 with TRBJ1-6; a weak D match, TRBD1 (6 bases). The V and J ends lost 4 bases and 12 bases respectively, with 16 bases between them. CDR1 is MNHNY, CDR2 SVGAGI, per germline (reference sequence). The CDR3 consists of 14 residues. The CDR3 loop reads CASSSRQESLPLHF. The CDR3 DNA is TGTGCCAGCAGTTCCCGACAGGAGTCTTTACCCCTCCACTTT.

The chain couples TRBV19 to TRBJ2-5, with TRBD2 matching 13 bases. This CDR3 is 16 amino acids long. CDR1 is LNHDA, CDR2 SQIVND, per germline (reference sequence). The junction had 6 bases not matched to a gene; V was cut back by 5 bases and J by 3 bases. The CDR3 reads CASSPSGLAGEETQYF. DNA for the CDR3: TGTGCCAGTAGTCCCAGTGGACTAGCGGGGGAAGAGACCCAGTACTTC.

The CDR3 region has the DNA TGTGCCAGCAGTGCACAGGACAGGGCACGCCATGGCTACACCTTC. Translated: CASSAQDRARHGYTF. V and J are TRBV25-1 and TRBJ1-2; 8 bases map to TRBD1. Germline V gene data show CDR1 as MGHDK and CDR2 as SYGVNS. There are 15 residues in the CDR3. Germline trimming cut 4 bases from V and 6 bases from J; bases unmatched to any gene: 10.

This clone has only a few counts. The chain is built from TRBV6-6 and TRBJ2-7; 7 bases are a match to TRBD1. Germline assignment: CDR1 MNHNY and CDR2 SVGAGI (reference sequence). Unmatched junction bases numbered 6, after V lost 4 bases and J lost 0 bases. This CDR3 region has 15 residues. The chain's CDR3 is CASSSPQGSSYEQYF. CDR3 sequence (DNA): TGTGCCAGCAGTTCCCCACAGGGGTCCTCCTACGAGCAGTACTTC.

J is TRBJ1-2 and V is TRBV6-2 or TRBV6-3; 11 bases fit TRBD1. The CDR3 extends over 16 amino acids. Germline loops: CDR1 MNHEY, CDR2 SVGEGT. With 6 bases clipped from V and 6 bases from J, the junction kept 12 bases outside the gene matches. This CDR3 reads CASSTGQGASWNGYTF. CDR3 nucleotide sequence: TGTGCCAGCAGCACAGGACAGGGGGCATCGTGGAATGGCTACACCTTC.

The J gene is TRBJ1-1, the V gene TRBV5-5; 7 positions agree with TRBD1. The junction had 4 bases not matched to a gene; V was cut back by 2 bases and J by 3 bases. This CDR3 has 14 amino acids. Per germline, CDR1 SGHKS and CDR2 YYEKEE (reference sequence). The DNA of the CDR3 is TGTGCCAGCAGCTTACAGGGGCAGGACACTGAAGCTTTCTTT. The encoded protein is CASSLQGQDTEAFF.

The CDR3 DNA is TGTGCCAGTAGTATTCCAAGACAGCCCTATGGCTACACCTTC. This sequence encodes CASSIPRQPYGYTF. This chain uses TRBV19 with TRBJ1-2; tentatively, D is TRBD1 (5 bases). Germline V gene data show CDR1 as LNHDA and CDR2 as SQIVND (reference sequence). This CDR3 has 14 amino acids. The V end was cut by 3 bases, the J end by 4 bases, with 12 bases between.

The rearrangement uses TRBV25-1 and TRBJ1-5, with D tentatively TRBD1 (5 bases). V was clipped by 6 bases and J by 4 bases, with 10 bases between them. From germline, CDR1 is MGHDK and CDR2 SYGVNS. The CDR3 totals 13 residues. Here the CDR3 reads CASRDRSNQPQHF. The DNA for the CDR3 is TGTGCCAGCAGAGACAGATCTAATCAGCCCCAGCATTTT.

CDR3 DNA: TGTGCCAGCAGCAGGGGACAGGGGGCACGAAATGAGCAGTTCTTC. It codes for CASSRGQGARNEQFF. J is TRBJ2-1 and V is TRBV21-1; the listed D gene, TRBD1, was not tested against the DNA. TRBV21-1 is annotated as a pseudogene. The CDR3 has 15 amino acids.

The J gene is TRBJ2-7, the V gene TRBV5-1; possible D gene TRBD2, 5 bases. Per the germline V gene, CDR1 is SGHRS and CDR2 is YFSETQ. V was trimmed by 4 bases and J by 0 bases, leaving 17 bases between them. This CDR3 is 16 amino acids long. For the CDR3, the DNA is TGCGCCAGCAGCCTGATGAGGGATCTGATCTCCTACGAGCAGTACTTC. It codes for CASSLMRDLISYEQYF.

V is TRBV9 and J is TRBJ1-2, with 8 bases matching TRBD1. CDR1 and CDR2 from the germline V gene are SGDLS and YYNGEE. After removal of 0 bases from V and 5 bases from J, the junction contained 6 bases not matched to a gene. The CDR3 is made up of 15 amino acids. CDR3 nucleotides: TGTGCCAGCAGCGTAGGGGGGACAGGTTTATATGGCTACACCTTC. Its translation: CASSVGGTGLYGYTF.

There are a few counts of this clone. V usage is TRBV7-6 and J usage is TRBJ2-7; D unclear. This CDR3 has 14 residues. V lost 0 bases, J lost 6 bases, and 12 bases lay in between. CDR1 is SGHVS, CDR2 FNYEAQ, per germline. The CDR3 is CASSLARGESEQYF. The CDR3 DNA reads TGTGCCAGCAGCTTAGCGCGAGGAGAGAGCGAGCAGTACTTC.

As DNA, the CDR3 is TGTGCCAGCAGCCCCCGGGGACAGGGAAGGGCTGGCTACACCTTC. Amino acid sequence: CASSPRGQGRAGYTF. V and J are TRBV9 and TRBJ1-2, with 9 bases aligning to TRBD1. Germline assignment: CDR1 SGDLS and CDR2 YYNGEE. Trimming took 4 bases from V and 7 from J; bases not matched to a gene: 11. This CDR3 has 15 amino acids.

J is TRBJ2-2 and V is TRBV19, with 7 bases aligning to TRBD1. Per the germline V gene, CDR1 is LNHDA and CDR2 is SQIVND (reference sequence). Trimming took 5 bases from V and 6 from J; bases not matched to a gene: 6. The CDR3 runs to 14 residues. The CDR3 here is CASSGTVFAGELFF. DNA for the CDR3: TGTGCCAGTAGTGGGACAGTTTTCGCCGGGGAGCTGTTTTTT.

The chain joins TRBV2 to TRBJ1-4, with no clear D. With 5 bases removed from V and 0 bases from J, the gap between germline ends came to 10 bases. Germline values: CDR1 SNHLY, CDR2 FYNNEI. The CDR3 loop spans 15 amino acids. The CDR3 region is CASSSQTPTNEKLFF. As DNA, the CDR3 is TGTGCCAGCAGTTCCCAGACTCCAACTAATGAAAAACTGTTTTTT.

CDR3: CASSETGLYGYTF. The CDR3 DNA is TGTGCCAGCAGTGAGACAGGGCTCTATGGCTACACCTTC. This sequence joins TRBV6-1 and TRBJ1-2; TRBD1 matches at 7 bases. The V gene's germline CDR1 is MNHNS and CDR2 SASEGT. Trimming took 3 bases from V and 4 from J; bases not matched to a gene: 2. The CDR3 is made up of 13 amino acids.

The rearrangement uses TRBV7-2 and TRBJ1-2, with a possible D match to TRBD1 (5 bases). V was pared by 0 bases and J by 5 bases, with 10 bases between. Germline V gene sequence: CDR1 SGHTA, CDR2 FQGNSA. CDR3 size: 14 residues. CDR3 protein: CASSLAGRRYGYTF. DNA of the CDR3: TGTGCCAGCAGCTTAGCGGGGCGCCGGTATGGCTACACCTTC.

V usage is TRBV5-1 and J usage is TRBJ2-5; 10 nucleotides agree with TRBD2. CDR3 length equals 16 residues. Unmatched junction bases numbered 8, after V lost 4 bases and J lost 2 bases. The germline V gene encodes CDR1 SGHRS and CDR2 YFSETQ. CDR3 nucleotides: TGCGCCAGCAGCCTCGCGCCTAGCGGGAGTCAAGAGACCCAGTACTTC. Translated, it gives CASSLAPSGSQETQYF.

This clone was observed a few times. The rearrangement links TRBV11-2 to TRBJ1-1; D possibly corresponds to TRBD1 (5 bases). The germline CDR1 and CDR2 sequences are SGHAT and FQNNGV. This CDR3 has 14 amino acids. V was shortened by 6 bases and J by 4 bases, with 15 bases between the two germline ends. In DNA form, the CDR3 reads TGTGCCAGCAGGCCCTCTGCGGGGGTCACTGAAGCTTTCTTT. Amino acids: CASRPSAGVTEAFF.

Here the CDR3 DNA reads TGTGCCAGTAGTATGGGCAGGCCCTCTGGAAACACCATATATTTT. Translating gives CASSMGRPSGNTIYF. The chain joins TRBV19 to TRBJ1-3; D is uncertain. This CDR3 comprises 15 residues. CDR1 is LNHDA and CDR2 is SQIVND in the germline V gene (reference sequence). The ends were cut back, 3 bases at V and 0 bases at J, with 9 bases in the middle.

This chain uses TRBV5-1 with TRBJ2-5, with TRBD2 matching 8 bases. Germline assignment: CDR1 SGHRS and CDR2 YFSETQ. The CDR3 totals 15 residues. V trimming: 4 bases; J trimming: 1 base; junction bases outside the gene matches: 6. The CDR3: CASSKWRGAQETQYF. The CDR3 DNA sequence: TGCGCCAGCAGCAAGTGGCGGGGGGCCCAAGAGACCCAGTACTTC.

This chain uses TRBV3-1 (or the pseudogene TRBV3-2) with TRBJ1-4; no firm D call. This CDR3 has 17 residues. Germline CDR1 reads LGHDT; CDR2 reads YNNKEL (reference sequence). V dropped 1 base and J dropped 0 bases, with 12 bases sitting between them. The CDR3 protein is CASSQVWGVATNEKLFF. The DNA of the CDR3 is TGTGCCAGCAGCCAAGTATGGGGAGTTGCAACTAATGAAAAACTGTTTTTT.